This paragraph covers one T cell receptor beta chain sequence. What it binds is unknown. The V and J ends lost 7 bases and 5 bases respectively, with 16 bases between them. The CDR3 loop spans 13 amino acids. The germline V gene encodes CDR1 SGHRS and CDR2 YFSETQ. The study sampled nominally healthy donors, though unrecorded immune exposures were likely. The sample belongs to a study of cytomegalovirus exposure and HLA in healthy donors. Findings and caveats of the study: Follow-up analysis seemed to connect common viral pathogens with several of the most significant clusters identified. Accurate HLA-A and HLA-B prediction from TCR beta sequences was reported for most subjects.

Vbeta (60) and Jbeta (13) primers were used in the PCR. Some clones are missing from TCRdb's copy, which holds only in-frame ones; the method was immunoSEQ multiplex PCR. The table includes over 20,000 clones, roughly 73% detected once. The V call is TRBV5-1, the J call TRBJ2-7, with D tentatively TRBD1 (5 bases). This receptor was identified in a male donor in good health and CMV-seronegative. The sample taken for sequencing was PBMCs. The CDR3 sequence is CASATQGKNEQYF. For the CDR3, the DNA is TGCGCCAGCGCTACCCAGGGAAAGAACGAGCAGTACTTC.